This is a list of T cell receptor beta chains from one sample in a study of graft-versus-host responses after intestinal transplantation. The method was immunoSEQ multiplex PCR; TCRdb's version includes in-frame clones alone and lacks a portion of them. The sample gives tens of thousands of clones, approximately 94% of which show up once; more than 0.15% is in the top ten. For these receptors, no antigen is known. The sequences come from unstimulated CD4+ T cells sorted from spleen or lymph node cells, collected before transplant. The receptors come from a human donor who was the organ donor for an intestinal transplant. Each CDR3 is given with its conserved first and last residue. Fields, in order: CDR3 length, clone size, D gene, V gene, J gene, CDR3 DNA, CDR3 protein. A D gene is named only where the DNA matches it firmly. Some rows have no size entry. The others give once, few or many, or a class for an expanded clone.

15	-	TRBD1	TRBV5-6	TRBJ2-2	TGTGCCAGCAGCCGTGAAGGGGGCGCGCAGGCGAAGCTGTTTTTT	CASSREGGAQAKLFF
17	-	-	TRBV4-1	TRBJ2-3	TGCGCCAGCAGCCAAGTCGGGAGCGGATTAAGCACAGATACGCAGTATTTT	CASSQVGSGLSTDTQYF
15	-	-	TRBV7-2	TRBJ2-3	TGTGCCAGCAGCGGACGACTAGTGGGTGGGGATACGCAGTATTTT	CASSGRLVGGDTQYF
18	once	-	TRBV18	TRBJ1-3	TGTGCCAGCTCACCCCTCGGGGCCCAGGTTCCTTCTGGAAACACCATATATTTT	CASSPLGAQVPSGNTIYF
15	-	-	TRBV6-1	TRBJ2-5	TGTGCCAGCAGTGAATTGGTTGAAGTTAGTTTGACCCAGTACTTC	CASSELVEVSLTQYF
15	-	-	TRBV5-4	TRBJ1-6	TGTGCCAGCAGCTTGGTGGGGACGAAAAATTCACCCCTCCACTTT	CASSLVGTKNSPLHF
16	-	-	TRBV5-6	TRBJ1-1	TGTGCCAGCAGCTACCTGGACAGAATATCAAACACTGAAGCTTTCTTT	CASSYLDRISNTEAFF
17	-	-	TRBV14	TRBJ2-6	TGTGCCAGCAGCACCGGGACACCAAGCTCTGGGGCCAACGTCCTGACTTTC	CASSTGTPSSGANVLTF
17	-	TRBD1	TRBV28	TRBJ1-2	TGTGCCAGCAGTCTCCCGGGACAGGGTTATAGGCTCTATGGCTACACCTTC	CASSLPGQGYRLYGYTF
13	-	-	TRBV9	TRBJ1-4	TGTGCCAGCAGCCCAAGAGGTTCCGAAAAACTGTTTTTT	CASSPRGSEKLFF
12	-	-	TRBV6-6	TRBJ1-5	TGTGCCAGCGGTTCCAGGGATTTACCCCAGCATTTT	CASGSRDLPQHF
13	-	-	TRBV9	TRBJ2-3	TGTGCCAGCAGCGTAAACCCCCTCGATACGCAGTATTTT	CASSVNPLDTQYF
14	once	-	TRBV27	TRBJ1-1	TGTGCCAGCAGTTGGGGAACAGGGAACACTGAAGCTTTCTTT	CASSWGTGNTEAFF
14	-	-	TRBV5-1	TRBJ2-3	TGCGCCAGCACCTTACTTCCCTCCACAGATACGCAGTATTTT	CASTLLPSTDTQYF
15	-	-	TRBV6-5	TRBJ2-5	TGTGCCAGCAGTTATTTGCAGGGGGGGGAAGAGACCCAGTACTTC	CASSYLQGGEETQYF
15	-	-	TRBV28	TRBJ1-1	TGTGCCAGCAGCCTCGGACAGATATCCCTCACCGAAGCTTTCTTT	CASSLGQISLTEAFF
19	-	-	TRBV7-9	TRBJ2-5	TGTGCCAGCAGCTTAGCGGGGCAGGGGATCCGTATCGGAAAAGAGACCCAGTACTTC	CASSLAGQGIRIGKETQYF
17	-	-	TRBV10-3	TRBJ2-7	TGTGCCATCAGTGAGTCACAGCCATCCGACTCGGTCTACGAGCAGTACTTC	CAISESQPSDSVYEQYF
16	-	TRBD1	TRBV7-6	TRBJ2-7	TGTGCCAGCAGCCGCACACAGGACAGGAGCTCCTACGAGCAGTACTTC	CASSRTQDRSSYEQYF
14	-	TRBD2	TRBV6-6	TRBJ2-3	TGTGCCAGCGGCCTAGCGGGGATCACAGATACGCAGTATTTT	CASGLAGITDTQYF
17	-	TRBD1	TRBV7-2	TRBJ2-7	TGTGCCAGCAGCTTAGCGCTGAGTCAGGGGGCAAGCTACGAGCAGTACTTC	CASSLALSQGASYEQYF
13	-	-	TRBV30	TRBJ1-2	TGTGCCTGGAGTCCCCAGGGTAACTATGGCTACACCTTC	CAWSPQGNYGYTF
14	-	TRBD1	TRBV6-5	TRBJ1-2	TGTGCCAGCAGGGACACAGGGGCCGGCTATGGCTACACCTTC	CASRDTGAGYGYTF
15	-	-	TRBV9	TRBJ1-3	TGTGCCAGCAGCGACAGTCCTAGCTCTGGAAACACCATATATTTT	CASSDSPSSGNTIYF
14	-	-	TRBV7-9	TRBJ1-3	TGTGCCAGCAGCTTCACGGGTTCTGGAAACACCATATATTTT	CASSFTGSGNTIYF
17	-	TRBD2	TRBV19	TRBJ2-1	TGTGCCAGTAGTATCGCCGATGGGGGGGGGTTCCACAATGAGCAGTTCTTC	CASSIADGGGFHNEQFF
12	once	-	TRBV10-3	TRBJ1-5	TGTGCCATCTCTCAGGGGAATCAGCCCCAGCATTTT	CAISQGNQPQHF
13	-	-	TRBV7-2	TRBJ1-5	TGTGCCAGCAGCCCGGACGTTGGTCAGCCCCAGCATTTT	CASSPDVGQPQHF
14	-	TRBD1	TRBV19	TRBJ1-1	TGTGCCAGTAGTATCGACAGGGCCGTCACTGAAGCTTTCTTT	CASSIDRAVTEAFF
14	-	TRBD1	TRBV11-2	TRBJ2-2	TGTGCCAGCAGACAGGGACAGGTCACCGGGGAGCTGTTTTTT	CASRQGQVTGELFF
20	-	TRBD1	TRBV4-2	TRBJ1-5	TGTGCCAGCAGCCAAGAGGGGACCCTGGACAGGGTAGGAGGCAATCAGCCCCAGCATTTT	CASSQEGTLDRVGGNQPQHF
16	-	TRBD1	TRBV5-1	TRBJ1-6	TGCGCCAGCAGCGTGGGGACAGGGGGCTATAATTCACCCCTCCACTTT	CASSVGTGGYNSPLHF
14	-	TRBD2	TRBV19	TRBJ2-3	TGTGCCAGTAGTATTGGACTAGCCACAGATACGCAGTATTTT	CASSIGLATDTQYF
14	-	TRBD1	TRBV19	TRBJ1-2	TGTGCCAGTAGGAGACAGGGAGCTAACTATGGCTACACCTTC	CASRRQGANYGYTF
14	-	-	TRBV7-2	TRBJ2-7	TGTGCCAGCAGCTTAACCGGGGGTGCCTACGAGCAGTACTTC	CASSLTGGAYEQYF
15	-	TRBD1	TRBV18	TRBJ1-1	TGTGCCAGCTCACTCGGGACAGGGATGAACACTGAAGCTTTCTTT	CASSLGTGMNTEAFF
16	-	TRBD1	TRBV25-1	TRBJ2-1	TGTGCCAGCAGCCCGGGACAGCTGAGCTCCTACAATGAGCAGTTCTTC	CASSPGQLSSYNEQFF
13	-	TRBD1	TRBV28	TRBJ2-1	TGTGCCAGTCACAAGACAGGGTACAATGAGCAGTTCTTC	CASHKTGYNEQFF
16	-	-	TRBV6-5	TRBJ1-1	TGTGCCAGCAGTTATGGGGGATTAGGCATGAACACTGAAGCTTTCTTT	CASSYGGLGMNTEAFF
13	-	-	TRBV6-5	TRBJ1-5	TGTGCCAGCAGACCATTGAGCAATCAGCCCCAGCATTTT	CASRPLSNQPQHF
14	-	-	TRBV25-1	TRBJ1-6	TGTGCCAGCAGGGACAGCTCCTATAATTCACCCCTCCACTTT	CASRDSSYNSPLHF
12	once	-	TRBV5-1	TRBJ2-3	TGCGCCAGCAGCCCGAGTTTAAATACGCAGTATTTT	CASSPSLNTQYF
16	-	TRBD1	TRBV6-6	TRBJ1-5	TGTGCCAGCAGTTACTCTGGGCAGGGGGCGAGTCAGCCCCAGCATTTT	CASSYSGQGASQPQHF
14	-	-	TRBV19	TRBJ2-7	TGTGCCAGTAACCCCCAGGGACAATCCTACGAGCAGTACTTC	CASNPQGQSYEQYF
18	-	-	TRBV11-3	TRBJ1-5	TGTGCCAGCAGCTTAGATCTGAGGGCACAGTATAGCAATCAGCCCCAGCATTTT	CASSLDLRAQYSNQPQHF
16	-	TRBD2	TRBV6-6	TRBJ2-3	TGTGCCAGCAGCATAGCGGGGGGGTCTAGCACAGATACGCAGTATTTT	CASSIAGGSSTDTQYF